What follows are 14 T cell receptor beta chains derived from one specimen sequenced in a study of T cell changes during pregnancy in multiple sclerosis. The table came from immunoSEQ multiplex PCR; TCRdb's copy has only in-frame clones and leaves some out. The table shows approximately 99,000 clones, with 90% occurring only once. The sequences come from peripheral blood, collected in the second trimester of pregnancy. The source of these receptors is a female donor in good health, enrolled as a control in a pregnancy study.

The chain links TRBV19 to TRBJ1-2; 9 bases are shared with TRBD1. CDR3 length equals 15 residues. From germline, CDR1 is LNHDA and CDR2 SQIVND (reference sequence). The V gene end was trimmed by 10 bases and the J gene end by 7 bases; junction bases not matched to a gene: 16. CDR3 bases: TGTGCCACCGCATTAGCTAGGGGACAGGGTGGTGGCTACACCTTC. This translates into CATALARGQGGGYTF.

This sequence joins TRBV7-7 and TRBJ2-5; D remains unclear. V lost 1 base, J lost 5 bases, and 8 bases lay in between. The germline V gene encodes CDR1 SSHAT and CDR2 FNYEAQ (reference sequence). This CDR3 has 13 residues. The CDR3 loop reads CASSLDSRETQYF. The CDR3 DNA sequence: TGTGCCAGCAGCTTAGATAGCCGGGAGACCCAGTACTTC. Full variable domain (rest looked up from reference TRBV7-7 and TRBJ2-5): GAGVSQSPRYKVTKRGQDVTLRCDPISSHATLYWYQQALGQGPEFLTYFNYEAQPDKSGLPSDRFSAERPEGSISTLTIQRTEQRDSAMYRCASSLDSRETQYFGPGTRLLVL.

This chain links TRBV28 with TRBJ1-2; TRBD1 matches at 10 bases. Unmatched junction bases numbered 7, after V lost 5 bases and J lost 4 bases. The CDR3 runs 15 residues. Per the germline V gene, CDR1 is MDHEN and CDR2 is SYDVKM. The CDR3 nucleotides are TGTGCCAGCAGTCCACGGACAGGGGGGGGCTATGGCTACACCTTC. Its translation is CASSPRTGGGYGYTF.

The chain is built from TRBV7-2 and TRBJ1-2; D unclear. CDR1 is SGHTA, CDR2 FQGNSA, per germline. There are 14 residues in the CDR3. V shed 0 bases and J shed 8 bases, with 13 bases lying between them. The CDR3 spells CASSLAYGEEGYTF. In nucleotides, the CDR3 is TGTGCCAGCAGCTTAGCTTACGGGGAGGAAGGCTACACCTTC. Drawing the rest from reference TRBV7-2 and TRBJ1-2, the complete variable domain is GAGVSQSPSNKVTEKGKDVELRCDPISGHTALYWYRQSLGQGLEFLIYFQGNSAPDKSGLPSDRFSAERTGGSVSTLTIQRTQQEDSAVYLCASSLAYGEEGYTFGSGTRLTVV.

The chain combines TRBV6-5 with TRBJ2-7; 7 bases line up with TRBD1. The CDR3 is made up of 15 amino acids. Germline CDR1 is MNHEY and CDR2 is SVGAGI. Germline trimming cut 6 bases from V and 4 bases from J; bases unmatched to any gene: 12. The CDR3 coding sequence is TGTGCCAGCAGCCTAATTGACAGGGTAGGTTACGAGCAGTACTTC. Residues: CASSLIDRVGYEQYF.

This chain connects TRBV5-1 to TRBJ1-1, with D possibly TRBD1 on 5 matching bases. The CDR3 contains 17 residues. Germline CDR1 SGHRS, CDR2 YFSETQ. With 7 bases removed from V and 1 base from J, the gap between germline ends came to 23 bases. The chain's CDR3 is CASAVRDSPGWNTEAFF. The CDR3 coding sequence is TGCGCCAGCGCTGTCCGGGACTCCCCAGGTTGGAACACTGAAGCTTTCTTT.

The chain carries TRBV9 and TRBJ2-1; 9 bases line up with TRBD2. Germline V lookup: CDR1 SGDLS, CDR2 YYNGEE. Trimming took 0 bases from V and 0 from J; bases not matched to a gene: 7. The CDR3 extends over 18 amino acids. The CDR3 bases are TGTGCCAGCAGCGTAGTTGGTAGCGGGGGTAGCTCCTACAATGAGCAGTTCTTC. Protein: CASSVVGSGGSSYNEQFF.

This clone was seen once. The chain combines TRBV5-6 with TRBJ1-2, with no clear D. With 1 base removed from V and 5 bases from J, the gap between germline ends came to 6 bases. Germline assignment: CDR1 SGHDT and CDR2 YYEEEE. CDR3 size: 12 residues. CDR3 bases: TGTGCCAGCAGCTTGAATCAGTATGGCTACACCTTC. Its translation: CASSLNQYGYTF.

This chain connects TRBV10-2 to TRBJ2-2; possible D gene TRBD1, 5 bases. Germline V gene lookup returns CDR1 WSHSY and CDR2 SAAADI. V was trimmed by 6 bases and J by 6 bases, leaving 14 bases between them. This CDR3 has 14 residues. CDR3 nucleotides: TGCGCCAGCAGACCCCCGCAGGGCGCCGGGGAGCTGTTTTTT. Translating gives CASRPPQGAGELFF.

The V gene is TRBV25-1, the J gene TRBJ1-3, with 7 bases aligning to TRBD1. The CDR3 loop spans 15 amino acids. With V trimmed by 6 bases and J by 4 bases, 9 bases remained unmatched. From germline, CDR1 is MGHDK and CDR2 SYGVNS. The CDR3 nucleotides are TGTGCCAGCAGCCGGGGACAGATGGTCGGAAACACCATATATTTT. This gives the protein CASSRGQMVGNTIYF.

V and J are TRBV9 and TRBJ2-5; 10 positions agree with TRBD2. Germline loops: CDR1 SGDLS, CDR2 YYNGEE. The CDR3 is 18 residues long. J was trimmed by 0 bases and V by 0 bases; bases with no gene match: 8. CDR3 amino acids: CASSVGVAGGWNQETQYF. CDR3 nucleotide sequence: TGTGCCAGCAGCGTAGGAGTAGCGGGAGGCTGGAACCAAGAGACCCAGTACTTC.

The chain is built from TRBV14 and TRBJ1-2; 9 positions match TRBD1. Germline V gene sequence: CDR1 SGHDN, CDR2 FVKESK. The CDR3 totals 13 residues. J was trimmed by 6 bases and V by 4 bases; bases with no gene match: 3. CDR3 in amino acids: CASSPRQGDGYTF. The CDR3 DNA sequence: TGTGCCAGCAGCCCGCGACAGGGGGATGGCTACACCTTC.

DNA for the CDR3: TGTGCCAGCAGCCCCCCGGGACAGATTTTCTATGGCTACACCTTC. Protein: CASSPPGQIFYGYTF. The chain joins TRBV7-2 to TRBJ1-2, with TRBD1 matching 7 bases. Germline V CDR1 and CDR2: SGHTA, FQGNSA. The CDR3 spans 15 residues. V was pared by 5 bases and J by 4 bases, with 10 bases of the junction left unmatched.

This clone was counted only a few times. J is TRBJ1-2 and V is TRBV6-1; the D is unclear. The CDR3 loop spans 14 amino acids. Trimming removed 5 bases from V and 0 bases from J, with 10 bases in between. Germline V gives CDR1 MNHNS, CDR2 SASEGT. The chain's CDR3 is CASSHPLTNYGYTF. As DNA, the CDR3 is TGTGCCAGCAGTCATCCACTTACTAACTATGGCTACACCTTC.